Detailed here is one TCR beta chain. Its specificity is not known. Documented time point: patch test 2, 6 weeks after DPC sensitization. Treatment in this sample: therapeutic diphenylcyclopropenone sensitization with weekly scalp DPC. This record belongs to a study of human T cells and chemical hapten exposure. Study-level background: Affected patients, primarily female, had alopecia areata, totalis or universalis.

The CDR3 has 15 amino acids. Per germline, CDR1 SGHDN and CDR2 FVKESK. The V end was cut by 4 bases, the J end by 4 bases, with 16 bases between. TCRdb reprocessed the RACE reads via MiXCR and lists one record per CDR3 protein. Of more than 60,000 distinct CDR3 sequences listed, 9% to 12% are singletons. Points from the study as a whole: Sensitizing with DPC caused no change in TCRs above 1 in 1000 frequency.

This sample comprised whole blood, obtained in connection with sensitization to the hapten diphenylcyclopropenone (DPC). This rearrangement joins TRBV14 to TRBJ1-2, with D unclear. The TCR comes from a woman aged 50 to 65 with alopecia areata. Some clones in this sample may be carry-over from other donors' samples. CDR3 in DNA: TGTGCCAGCAGCCCCCCCGGGCATGACCGCTATGGCTACACCTTC. Residues: CASSPPGHDRYGYTF. The full variable domain, rest sourced from reference TRBV14 and TRBJ1-2, is EAGVTQFPSHSVIEKGQTVTLRCDPISGHDNLYWYRRVMGKEIKFLLHFVKESKQDESGMPNNRFLAERTGGTYSTLKVQPAELEDSGVYFCASSPPGHDRYGYTFGSGTRLTVV.